The entry below gives a single TCR beta chain sequence along with its context. Its antigen specificity is not known. No much larger clone is present one base from it, and per-base qualities are unavailable. This sample includes further DNA sequences coding for the same CDR3. TCR CDR3 regions were amplified from genomic DNA by multiplex PCR using the deep immunoSEQ assay. Extracted genomic DNA from each cell subset was distributed evenly across all wells of several immunoSEQ 96-well plates, and each plate was treated as a replicate. For sorted subsets, each replicate PCR was loaded with around 200 ng genomic DNA, equivalent to some 27,000 T cell genomes. Purified libraries were measured with a Qubit 3.0 fluorometer, size-checked on a Bioanalyzer 2100, and measured again with the KAPA Library Quantification kit. Every immunoSEQ 96-well plate was sequenced on a dedicated single-read 150-cycle Illumina NextSeq 550 flow cell. The authors' analysis ran thus. Because only junctional sequences without quality scores were contained in the immunoSEQ output, filtering matching that applied to full-length reads could not be performed. To assign V/J genes and CDR3, sequences were annotated using PyIR, a Python wrapper for IgBLAST v1.9, with IMGT germline references. Reads were filtered out if the reads had weak V/J assignments (E-value above 1e-6), no CDR3, stop codons, out-of-frame junctions, or ambiguous translated residues. V3J clonotypes were defined as sequences sharing an identical inferred V gene, J gene, and CDR3 amino acid sequence. The percentage overlap between two repertoires was calculated by dividing the number of shared unique clonotypes by the size of the smaller repertoire. Three approaches were used to assess repertoire richness: RTK rarefaction, the Chao1 estimator, and Recon v2.1 estimates of unobserved clonotypes. Generation probabilities for all TCRbeta clonotypes obtained by the gDNA method from a handful of donors were computed using OLGA. In its TCRdb copy, this immuneACCESS table keeps in-frame sequences only and misses some clones. Where compared with another copy, unresolved V genes explain less than half of these, and the others have no known cause. V, J and clone size are taken as reported in that table, and D and trimming were inferred from the DNA itself. The sample table records 2.3 million or so clones; 85% to 95% of these occur just once. The ten largest clones capture 0.39% of the sample.

This specimen belongs to a study of shared clonotypes between healthy human individuals (dated by TCRdb to the early 2020s). Study-wide context: The cohort included a few men and a couple of women between 18 and 49 years of age. For each donor, CD4 naive and CD4 memory were each given three plates, CD8 naive was given two plates, and CD8 memory was given one plate. The study deeply sequenced blood TCR repertoires of about five healthy adults to estimate repertoire size and the extent of clonotype sharing between individuals. Libraries were prepared and TCR repertoires were sequenced by different laboratories using diverse techniques, in order to increase sequencing depth and limit assay-specific biases. Leukapheresis yielded between about 0.94 and 9.5 billion PBMCs per donor. Study-wide findings and limitations: Sampling was restricted to blood, and TCR repertoires in tissues likely differ from the TCR repertoires found in blood. Because the study included only a small number of donors, the genetic and exposure-history diversity represented was limited. Rarefaction of sorted-subset datasets indicated incomplete sequencing despite the large sequencing depth. Based on pairwise subsampling, the degree of clonotype sharing among donors was expected to be affected by sequencing depth. Across several donors, around 5% of naive CD4, roughly 3.3% of naive CD8, approximately 2.5% of memory CD4, and roughly 0.4% of memory CD8 clonotypes were shared. Clonotypes shared by all four sorted-subset donors showed higher generation probabilities than non-shared clonotypes. Estimated clonotype richness was generally larger for naive than for memory subsets.

V is pruned by 3 bases and J by 3 bases, leaving 5 bases of the junction without a gene match. Taken from cysteine to phenylalanine, the CDR3 has 15 residues. The only DNA kept is the CDR3, 45 bases in frame from the first base. CDR1 and CDR2 are read off the germline V gene as MGHDK and SYGVNS. The donors were healthy, HIV-negative adults with no recently reported acute infections or vaccinations. Only Caucasian adults living in Nashville, Tennessee, USA were represented among the donors. CD4+ T cells were enriched by magnetic negative selection; naive cells were then positively selected on CD45RA, and the negative fraction formed the memory subset. Blood was obtained by leukapheresis, after which PBMCs were separated by Ficoll-Histopaque density gradient centrifugation and cryopreserved in liquid nitrogen vapor phase. Analytical flow cytometry was used to check the purity and quantity of every magnetically sorted T cell population. Each sorted fraction had its genomic DNA isolated and then quantified by UV absorbance on a Nanodrop 2000c.

Sequencing input: naive CD4+ T cells from PBMCs. The meaning of the sample's cell subset or site label: CD45RA+ positively selected. The chain joins TRBV25-1 to TRBJ2-1, with 7 middle bases fitting TRBD2. The receptor comes from a man aged 18 to 30 in good health. Some clones in this sample may be carry-over from other donors' samples. The nucleotides read TGTGCCAGCAGTGACCCTGGCGGGAGCTACAATGAGCAGTTCTTC. It is translated as CASSDPGGSYNEQFF. Where the CDR3 stops, the reference TRBV25-1 and TRBJ2-1 genes take over; the full variable domain is EADIYQTPRYLVIGTGKKITLECSQTMGHDKMYWYQQDPGMELHLIHYSYGVNSTEKGDLSSESTVSRIRTEHFPLTLESARPSHTSQYLCASSDPGGSYNEQFFGPGTRLTVL.